A single sample is the source of the 14 T cell receptor beta chains below, sequenced in a study of blood T cell repertoires in COVID-19. The method was immunoSEQ multiplex PCR; TCRdb's version includes in-frame clones alone and lacks a portion of them. This sample carries about 170,000 clones, around 90% of them seen once, and the ten largest clones take 2% to 2.5%. Source material: peripheral blood. These receptors originate from a man aged 50 or older who had recovered from COVID-19.

This clone occurred a few times. This chain joins TRBV6-2 or TRBV6-3 and TRBJ2-7, with 10 bases lining up with TRBD1. The CDR3 has 15 amino acids. Germline values: CDR1 MNHEY, CDR2 SVGEGT. Germline trimming cut 2 bases from V and 3 bases from J; bases unmatched to any gene: 4. The CDR3 here is CASSYLGQGNYEQYF. Written as DNA, the CDR3 is TGTGCCAGCAGTTACCTGGGACAGGGGAACTACGAGCAGTACTTC.

The CDR3 loop is CASSSRQGRISGNTIYF. The CDR3 nucleotides read TGTGCCAGCAGCTCCAGACAGGGGCGAATTTCTGGAAACACCATATATTTT. The chain couples TRBV13 to TRBJ1-3, with 8 bases matching TRBD1. Trimming at V came to 4 bases and at J to 1 base, leaving 9 bases not matched to a gene. This CDR3 is built from 17 residues. CDR1 and CDR2 (germline): PRHDT, FYEKMQ (reference sequence).

CDR3 coding DNA: TGTGCCAGCAGCCACCCGGGCCAAGGGGGCAATCAGCCCCAGCATTTT. As protein: CASSHPGQGGNQPQHF. The chain recombines TRBV3-1 (or the pseudogene TRBV3-2) with TRBJ1-5; TRBD1 might be the D (5 bases). Trimming shortened V by 3 bases and J by 2 bases, and 14 bases separated the two germline ends. This CDR3 region has 16 residues. Germline V lookup: CDR1 LGHDT, CDR2 YNNKEL (reference sequence).

The V gene is TRBV25-1, the J gene TRBJ1-2; no clear D. Trimming removed 6 bases at V and 4 bases at J, with 9 bases between. CDR3 size: 12 residues. The germline gives CDR1 MGHDK, CDR2 SYGVNS. The CDR3 DNA follows: TGTGCCAGCAGCAGGAACCCCTATGGCTACACCTTC. Its translation: CASSRNPYGYTF.

The chain recombines TRBV29-1 with TRBJ2-7; maybe TRBD2 (5 bases). The CDR3 loop spans 17 amino acids. Germline values: CDR1 SQVTM, CDR2 ANQGSEA. Trimming left V 0 bases short and J 3 bases short, with 21 bases between. The CDR3 DNA is TGCAGCGTTGAAGATATTCCAGTTTTAGAGGGTCACTACGAGCAGTACTTC. It is translated as CSVEDIPVLEGHYEQYF.

The J gene is TRBJ1-4, the V gene TRBV9; D may be TRBD1 (6 bases). CDR3 length equals 15 residues. Germline assignment: CDR1 SGDLS and CDR2 YYNGEE. V shed 2 bases and J shed 7 bases, with 15 bases lying between them. The CDR3, as DNA: TGTGCCAGCAGCGTCAGGGGCAGTTCGGGTGAAAAACTGTTTTTT. It specifies CASSVRGSSGEKLFF.

The chain recombines TRBV12-3 or TRBV12-4 with TRBJ1-1; possible D gene TRBD1, 6 bases. This CDR3 contains 13 residues. The germline V and J ends were trimmed by 6 bases and 3 bases, with 11 bases remaining between them. The CDR3 DNA sequence: TGTGCCAGCAGCGTTACAGGGTACACTGAAGCTTTCTTT. Its protein is CASSVTGYTEAFF.

The chain combines TRBV7-3 with TRBJ2-5, with TRBD1 identical over 9 bases. With 5 bases clipped from V and 5 bases from J, the junction kept 6 bases outside the gene matches. Per germline, CDR1 SGHTA and CDR2 FQGTGA. CDR3 length equals 14 residues. The CDR3 spells CASSMTGGLETQYF. CDR3 nucleotide sequence: TGTGCCAGCAGCATGACAGGGGGTTTGGAGACCCAGTACTTC.

The rearrangement links TRBV14 to TRBJ2-7; D gene ambiguous. The CDR3 length is 11 residues. Germline loops: CDR1 SGHDN, CDR2 FVKESK. Trimming removed 4 bases from V and 2 bases from J, with 3 bases in between. CDR3 nucleotides: TGTGCCAGCAGCCTCGCCTACGAGCAGTACTTC. Its protein is CASSLAYEQYF.

This clone has just a few counts. This chain uses TRBV18 with TRBJ2-2; weak D call: TRBD1 (6 bases). The CDR3 is made up of 15 amino acids. Trimming left V 6 bases short and J 1 base short, with 12 bases between. Germline V gives CDR1 KGHSH, CDR2 LQKENI. The CDR3 sequence: CASSPGTRNTGELFF. CDR3 sequence (DNA): TGTGCCAGCTCCCCCGGGACACGGAACACCGGGGAGCTGTTTTTT.

The rearrangement joins TRBV11-2 to TRBJ2-7; possible D gene TRBD1, 6 bases. Germline V gene data show CDR1 as SGHAT and CDR2 as FQNNGV. The V end was cut by 5 bases, the J end by 3 bases, with 11 bases between. This CDR3 contains 13 residues. Here the CDR3 DNA reads TGTGCCAGCAGCCCAAGACAGGTCTACGAGCAGTACTTC. This codes for CASSPRQVYEQYF.

J is TRBJ2-1 and V is TRBV15; TRBD2 is a possible D gene (5 bases). The CDR3 totals 13 residues. The germline V and J ends were trimmed by 6 bases and 1 base, with 7 bases remaining between them. Germline CDR1 and CDR2: LNHNV and YYDKDF (reference sequence). The chain's CDR3 is CATSGLSYNEQFF. The DNA of the CDR3 is TGTGCCACCAGTGGACTGTCCTACAATGAGCAGTTCTTC.

The V gene is TRBV10-3, the J gene TRBJ2-1; 7 bases line up with TRBD2. The CDR3 is 12 residues long. Germline assignment: CDR1 ENHRY and CDR2 SYGVKD. V shed 8 bases, J shed 6 bases, and the junction held 4 bases outside the gene matches. The CDR3 coding sequence is TGTGCCATCTGGGAGGGAGGCAATGAGCAGTTCTTC. Translated, it gives CAIWEGGNEQFF.

This clone was seen a few times. J is TRBJ1-2 and V is TRBV20-1; possible D gene TRBD1, 6 bases. Germline CDR1 DFQATT, CDR2 SNEGSKA (reference sequence). V lost 3 bases and J lost 2, with 10 bases in between. This CDR3 is built from 13 residues. The CDR3 DNA reads TGCAGTGCTAGTATAGGACAGAACTATGGCTACACCTTC. Translating it yields CSASIGQNYGYTF.